Sequencing of this T cell receptor beta chain was carried out in a study of OX40 agonist ivuxolimab in advanced cancers. Study background: Given to patients was ivuxolimab, an agonistic anti-OX40 (CD134) antibody. Findings of the study overall: Clones of CD4+ and CD8+ blood T cells grew by week 6 at doses of 0.1 to 3.0 mg/kg.

With regard to this clone: Its target is unknown.

Only in-frame clones appear in the TCRdb table, and some are missing; sequencing was by immunoSEQ multiplex PCR. This table has about 63,000 clones, 87% appearing once. The receptor comes from an adult with an advanced solid tumor such as melanoma, head and neck, liver or kidney cancer. The sequenced sample was CD4+ or CD8+ T cells sorted from blood, obtained in a trial of the OX40 agonist ivuxolimab.

CDR3 in amino acids: CATSRDPTSGSGELFF. CDR3 bases: TGTGCCACCAGCAGAGATCCCACTAGCGGGAGTGGGGAGCTGTTTTTT. The chain links TRBV15 to TRBJ2-2; 11 nucleotides align to TRBD2. The CDR3 runs 16 residues. The germline gives CDR1 LNHNV, CDR2 YYDKDF (reference sequence). V lost 0 bases and J lost 8; bases outside the gene matches: 5.